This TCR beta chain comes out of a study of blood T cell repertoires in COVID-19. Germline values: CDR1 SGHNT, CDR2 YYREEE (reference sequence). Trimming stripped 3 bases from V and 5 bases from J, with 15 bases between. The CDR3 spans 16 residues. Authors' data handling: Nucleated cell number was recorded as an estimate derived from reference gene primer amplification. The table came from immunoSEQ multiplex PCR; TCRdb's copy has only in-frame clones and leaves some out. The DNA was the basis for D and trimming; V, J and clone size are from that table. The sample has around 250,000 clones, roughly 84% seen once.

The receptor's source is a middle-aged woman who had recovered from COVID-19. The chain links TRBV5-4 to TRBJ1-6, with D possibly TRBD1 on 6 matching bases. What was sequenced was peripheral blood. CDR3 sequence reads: CASSSGTKNHNSPLHF. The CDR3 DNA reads TGTGCCAGCAGCTCCGGGACAAAAAACCATAATTCACCCCTCCACTTT.